The text below deals with one T cell receptor (beta chain). The sample comes from a study of Graves' ophthalmopathy and Graves' hyperthyroidism. Using RNA transcripts, the TCR beta CDR3 regions were amplified. The authors performed first-round RT-PCR with HTBI primers and then a second-round multiplex PCR. Each CDR3 protein gets one entry after TCRdb re-called the multiplex PCR reads with MiXCR. This sample has 580,000 or so distinct CDR3 sequences; about two fifths occur once, and the top ten carry about 4.6%. CDR1 is MGHRA and CDR2 is YSYEKL in the germline V gene. This CDR3 contains 15 residues. The trim removed 3 bases at V and 4 bases at J, leaving 6 bases unmatched.

This clonotype was obtained from an adult man with Graves' hyperthyroidism. The chain has TRBV4-1 and TRBJ1-1; 9 nucleotides align to TRBD1. Material: peripheral blood or thyroid tissue (not recorded which). CDR3 sequence reads: CASSQEQGALTEAFF. Written as DNA, the CDR3 is TGCGCCAGCAGCCAGGAACAGGGGGCTCTCACTGAAGCTTTCTTT.